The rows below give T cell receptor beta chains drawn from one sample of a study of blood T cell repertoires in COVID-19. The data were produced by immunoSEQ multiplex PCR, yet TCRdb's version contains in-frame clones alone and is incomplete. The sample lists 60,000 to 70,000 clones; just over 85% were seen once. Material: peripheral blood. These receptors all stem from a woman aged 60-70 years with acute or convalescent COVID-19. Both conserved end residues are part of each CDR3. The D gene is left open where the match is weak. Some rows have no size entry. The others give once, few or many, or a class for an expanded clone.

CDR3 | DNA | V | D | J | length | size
CASSLEAGYGYTF | TGCGCCAGCAGCTTGGAAGCAGGCTATGGCTACACCTTC | TRBV5-1 | - | TRBJ1-2 | 13 | -
CASSYGDRGYTGELFF | TGTGCCAGCTCTTATGGGGACAGGGGTTACACCGGGGAGCTGTTTTTT | TRBV2 | TRBD1 | TRBJ2-2 | 16 | -
CASRTGVGTDTQYF | TGTGCCAGCAGGACAGGGGTGGGCACAGATACGCAGTATTTT | TRBV6-5 | TRBD1 | TRBJ2-3 | 14 | -
CASSVQRGPYEQYF | TGTGCCAGCAGCGTACAGCGCGGGCCCTACGAGCAGTACTTC | TRBV6-5 | - | TRBJ2-7 | 14 | few
CSVKDSQGRGYTF | TGCAGCGTTAAAGACAGTCAGGGGCGAGGCTACACCTTC | TRBV29-1 | - | TRBJ1-2 | 13 | -
CASSTGQSLDASGNTIYF | TGCGCCAGCAGCACGGGACAGAGCCTTGACGCTTCTGGAAACACCATATATTTT | TRBV5-1 | TRBD1 | TRBJ1-3 | 18 | -
CASSETWGPYNEQFF | TGTGCCAGCAGTGAGACCTGGGGCCCCTACAATGAGCAGTTCTTC | TRBV6-4 | - | TRBJ2-1 | 15 | -
CASSDLAGGHNEQFF | TGTGCCAGCAGTGACCTAGCGGGGGGGCACAATGAGCAGTTCTTC | TRBV6-1 | TRBD2 | TRBJ2-1 | 15 | -
CASSRIQSLNEKLFF | TGTGCCAGCAGCAGAATACAGAGCCTTAATGAAAAACTGTTTTTT | TRBV3-1/TRBV3-2 | - | TRBJ1-4 | 15 | -
CASQRGPGPNQPQHF | TGTGCCAGCCAAAGGGGGCCAGGCCCTAATCAGCCCCAGCATTTT | TRBV7-6 | TRBD1 | TRBJ1-5 | 15 | few
CASSSSTGPTDTQYF | TGTGCCAGCAGCTCATCGACAGGGCCCACAGATACGCAGTATTTT | TRBV9 | TRBD1 | TRBJ2-3 | 15 | -
CASSQEPESYGYTF | TGCGCCAGCAGCCAAGAACCAGAATCCTATGGCTACACCTTC | TRBV4-1 | - | TRBJ1-2 | 14 | -
CASSTLPGVNQPQHF | TGTGCCAGCAGTACCCTTCCGGGGGTCAATCAGCCCCAGCATTTT | TRBV6-6 | - | TRBJ1-5 | 15 | few
CASSQPGRSFTDRPASYEQYF | TGTGCCAGCAGCCAGCCCGGTCGTTCGTTCACGGACAGACCGGCTTCCTACGAGCAGTACTTC | TRBV4-2 | - | TRBJ2-7 | 21 | -
CASSIAGLKLFF | TGTGCCAGTAGTATAGCGGGACTAAAACTGTTTTTT | TRBV19 | - | TRBJ1-4 | 12 | -
CSASKGQGSEAFF | TGCAGTGCTAGTAAGGGACAGGGTTCTGAAGCTTTCTTT | TRBV20-1 | TRBD1 | TRBJ1-1 | 13 | once
CASSRQGDGYTF | TGTGCCAGCTCCCGTCAGGGGGATGGCTACACCTTC | TRBV18 | TRBD1 | TRBJ1-2 | 12 | -
CASSEGRAGSQPQHF | TGTGCCAGCAGTGAAGGTCGGGCAGGGTCTCAGCCCCAGCATTTT | TRBV6-1 | - | TRBJ1-5 | 15 | few
CASSRLRRTSYNEQFF | TGCGCCAGCTCGCGGCTCCGGCGTACCTCCTACAATGAGCAGTTCTTC | TRBV10-2 | - | TRBJ2-1 | 16 | -
CASSLWNGGSHEQYF | TGTGCCAGCAGTTTATGGAACGGAGGGTCTCACGAGCAGTACTTC | TRBV27 | - | TRBJ2-7 | 15 | -
CSVASSGGPQHF | TGCAGCGTTGCATCCTCAGGAGGGCCCCAGCATTTT | TRBV29-1 | - | TRBJ1-5 | 12 | -
CASSSGLAGGREQYF | TGTGCCAGTAGTTCGGGACTAGCGGGAGGCCGCGAGCAGTACTTC | TRBV19 | TRBD2 | TRBJ2-7 | 15 | -
CSALRNEQFF | TGCAGCGCACTTCGTAATGAGCAGTTCTTC | TRBV29-1 | - | TRBJ2-1 | 10 | -
CASSLDRGPNQPQHF | TGTGCCAGCAGCCTAGACAGGGGACCCAATCAGCCCCAGCATTTT | TRBV7-2 | TRBD1 | TRBJ1-5 | 15 | -
CASSKRTGDAFF | TGTGCCAGCAGCAAAAGGACAGGGGACGCTTTCTTT | TRBV7-2 | TRBD1 | TRBJ1-1 | 12 | -
CASSGDGGSGNTIYF | TGTGCCAGCAGCGGGGACGGGGGTTCTGGAAACACCATATATTTT | TRBV5-4 | - | TRBJ1-3 | 15 | -
CASSSDDWNTEAFF | TGTGCCAGCAGCTCCGATGACTGGAACACTGAAGCTTTCTTT | TRBV5-6 | - | TRBJ1-1 | 14 | -
CAWGRLAGNHYNEQFF | TGTGCCTGGGGTAGACTAGCGGGAAATCATTACAATGAGCAGTTCTTC | TRBV30 | TRBD2 | TRBJ2-1 | 16 | -
CASSLKTGNLGDNSPLHF | TGTGCCAGCAGTTTAAAGACAGGGAATCTTGGGGATAATTCACCCCTCCACTTT | TRBV27 | TRBD1 | TRBJ1-6 | 18 | -
CASSPRGWGYTDTQYF | TGTGCCAGCAGCCCTCGGGGGTGGGGGTACACAGATACGCAGTATTTT | TRBV14 | - | TRBJ2-3 | 16 | -
CASSFERSETQYF | TGTGCCAGCAGCTTTGAGCGTTCGGAGACCCAGTACTTC | TRBV13 | - | TRBJ2-5 | 13 | -
CASSLEATEAFF | TGTGCCAGCAGCTTGGAAGCCACTGAAGCTTTCTTT | TRBV5-4 | - | TRBJ1-1 | 12 | once
CASSQGVRLAGTYEQYF | TGTGCCAGCAGCCAAGGAGTAAGGCTAGCGGGCACCTACGAGCAGTACTTC | TRBV4-2 | TRBD2 | TRBJ2-7 | 17 | -
CAVQLAGVYNEQFF | TGTGCCGTCCAACTAGCGGGGGTTTACAATGAGCAGTTCTTC | TRBV6-5 | TRBD2 | TRBJ2-1 | 14 | -
CASFQPGQDTEAFF | TGTGCCAGCTTCCAACCGGGACAGGACACTGAAGCTTTCTTT | TRBV18 | TRBD1 | TRBJ1-1 | 14 | -
CASSYSGQGAGYTF | TGTGCCAGCAGTTACTCGGGGCAGGGTGCTGGCTACACCTTC | TRBV6-5 | - | TRBJ1-2 | 14 | -
CASSPELLAAGPGELFF | TGTGCCAGCTCACCAGAACTACTAGCGGCGGGGCCCGGGGAGCTGTTTTTT | TRBV18 | TRBD2 | TRBJ2-2 | 17 | -
CASSQDSFGGEKLFF | TGTGCCAGCAGCCAAGATTCGTTCGGGGGGGAAAAACTGTTTTTT | TRBV14 | - | TRBJ1-4 | 15 | once
CASRTAQGGRIQPQHF | TGTGCCAGCAGAACCGCCCAAGGGGGTCGAATTCAGCCCCAGCATTTT | TRBV28 | - | TRBJ1-5 | 16 | -
CASSEAGGQTEQFF | TGTGCCAGCAGTGAGGCAGGGGGACAAACGGAGCAGTTCTTC | TRBV2 | TRBD1 | TRBJ2-1 | 14 | -
CASSLAGEGAFF | TGTGCCAGCAGCTTAGCGGGGGAGGGAGCTTTCTTT | TRBV11-2 | - | TRBJ1-1 | 12 | few
CASRLTSSYNSPLHF | TGTGCCAGCAGGTTGACTAGCTCCTATAATTCACCCCTCCACTTT | TRBV2 | - | TRBJ1-6 | 15 | -
CSASPGTGMNTEAFF | TGCAGTGCTAGTCCCGGGACAGGCATGAACACTGAAGCTTTCTTT | TRBV20-1 | TRBD1 | TRBJ1-1 | 15 | -
CASSRTSGTPYEQYF | TGTGCCAGCAGTCGGACTAGCGGGACCCCCTACGAGCAGTACTTC | TRBV5-5 | TRBD2 | TRBJ2-7 | 15 | -
CASSFTTNTEAFF | TGTGCCAGCAGTTTCACCACTAACACTGAAGCTTTCTTT | TRBV27 | - | TRBJ1-1 | 13 | -
CASMEGHEQYF | TGTGCCAGCATGGAGGGCCACGAGCAGTACTTC | TRBV6-5 | - | TRBJ2-7 | 11 | -
CASKEGTEAFF | TGTGCCAGCAAGGAGGGGACGGAAGCTTTCTTT | TRBV12-3/TRBV12-4 | - | TRBJ1-1 | 11 | once
CASSLGGFNEQFF | TGTGCCAGCAGTTTGGGGGGATTCAATGAGCAGTTCTTC | TRBV12-3/TRBV12-4 | - | TRBJ2-1 | 13 | -
CASSSRGNSPLHF | TGTGCCAGCAGTTCAAGGGGTAATTCACCCCTCCACTTT | TRBV12-3/TRBV12-4 | - | TRBJ1-6 | 13 | -
CASQTDRTRRNTEAFF | TGTGCCAGCCAAACTGACAGAACCAGGCGGAACACTGAAGCTTTCTTT | TRBV2 | - | TRBJ1-1 | 16 | -
CASSVAGANTEAFF | TGTGCCAGCAGCGTAGCAGGGGCCAACACTGAAGCTTTCTTT | TRBV9 | - | TRBJ1-1 | 14 | once
CASSIAPWGSGTEAFF | TGTGCCAGTAGTATAGCCCCGTGGGGCTCGGGCACTGAAGCTTTCTTT | TRBV19 | - | TRBJ1-1 | 16 | once
CASSSTGTGRSYEQYF | TGTGCCAGCTCATCGACCGGGACAGGGCGCTCCTACGAGCAGTACTTC | TRBV18 | TRBD1 | TRBJ2-7 | 16 | -